A single sample gave rise to the 15 T cell receptor beta chains below, sequenced in a study of T cell responses to AZD1222 COVID-19 vaccine. Assay used: immunoSEQ multiplex PCR; TCRdb lists only in-frame clones, some missing. Altogether approximately 98,000 clones are present, about 86% being singletons, with the ten largest covering less than 3.5%. Here the sequenced sample was peripheral blood, taken on day 0 of AZD1222 vaccination. The source is an adult in good health.

V usage is TRBV29-1 and J usage is TRBJ2-5, with D unresolved. V was clipped by 4 bases and J by 5 bases, with 8 bases between them. Germline CDR1 and CDR2: SQVTM and ANQGSEA. CDR3 length: 11 amino acids. CDR3 in DNA: TGCAGCGTTGTACCCTCCGAGACCCAGTACTTC. Encoded protein: CSVVPSETQYF.

This clone was counted a single time. The V gene is TRBV28, the J gene TRBJ2-5; 7 bases agree with TRBD1. The V and J ends lost 2 bases and 5 bases, in that order; junction bases with no gene match: 5. The CDR3 extends over 14 amino acids. Germline lookup yields CDR1 MDHEN and CDR2 SYDVKM. The CDR3 DNA follows: TGTGCCAGCAGTTTAACAGGGGCGAGGGAGACCCAGTACTTC. Its protein is CASSLTGARETQYF.

The chain uses TRBV18 and TRBJ1-1; D not resolved. Germline V lookup: CDR1 KGHSH, CDR2 LQKENI. The CDR3 totals 15 residues. V shed 2 bases and J shed 3 bases, with 13 bases lying between them. The CDR3 sequence: CASSPWVPRDTEAFF. As DNA, the CDR3 is TGTGCCAGCTCACCATGGGTGCCTCGGGACACTGAAGCTTTCTTT.

A single count supports this clone. CDR3 nucleotides: TGTGCCAGCAGCTTACTTCAGGGGGTCAATGAAAAACTGTTTTTT. This sequence encodes CASSLLQGVNEKLFF. This chain uses TRBV7-2 with TRBJ1-4, with 7 bases aligning to TRBD1. The CDR3 spans 15 residues. The junction had 5 bases not matched to a gene; V was cut back by 2 bases and J by 5 bases. The germline V gene has CDR1 SGHTA and CDR2 FQGNSA.

This chain joins TRBV10-3 and TRBJ2-1; maybe TRBD1 (5 bases). Per the germline V gene, CDR1 is ENHRY and CDR2 is SYGVKD. There are 13 residues in the CDR3. The V and J ends lost 9 bases and 4 bases respectively, with 13 bases between them. CDR3 nucleotides: TGTGCCATGACGGACACCCTTTACAATGAGCAGTTCTTC. It codes for CAMTDTLYNEQFF.

The genes are TRBV6-5 and TRBJ1-5; D is possibly TRBD1 (5 bases). CDR1 is MNHEY and CDR2 is SVGAGI in the germline V gene. V gave up 6 bases and J gave up 5 bases, with 11 bases separating them. This CDR3 region has 13 residues. This CDR3 is CASRDRGYQPQHF. CDR3 nucleotide sequence: TGTGCCAGCAGGGACCGGGGGTATCAGCCCCAGCATTTT.

The chain uses TRBV6-5 and TRBJ2-7; D possibly corresponds to TRBD2 (7 bases). V lost 2 bases, J lost 5 bases, and 16 bases lay in between. CDR1 is MNHEY and CDR2 is SVGAGI in the germline V gene. CDR3 length: 15 amino acids. CDR3 amino acids: CASSYRGATGDEQYF. In DNA form, the CDR3 reads TGTGCCAGCAGTTACCGGGGGGCGACGGGAGACGAGCAGTACTTC.

The chain couples TRBV7-2 to TRBJ1-5; 7 positions match TRBD1. With 5 bases clipped from V and 5 bases from J, the junction kept 6 bases outside the gene matches. The CDR3 loop spans 14 amino acids. Germline lookup yields CDR1 SGHTA and CDR2 FQGNSA. The CDR3 coding sequence is TGTGCCAGCAGCACCGGTACAGGGGATCAGCCCCAGCATTTT. Translated, it gives CASSTGTGDQPQHF. The full variable domain, with the rest looked up from reference TRBV7-2 and TRBJ1-5, is GAGVSQSPSNKVTEKGKDVELRCDPISGHTALYWYRQSLGQGLEFLIYFQGNSAPDKSGLPSDRFSAERTGGSVSTLTIQRTQQEDSAVYLCASSTGTGDQPQHFGDGTRLSIL.

The rearrangement joins TRBV5-6 to TRBJ1-5; 7 bases fit TRBD1. The CDR3 is 15 residues long. CDR1 SGHDT and CDR2 YYEEEE come from the germline V gene. Trimming cost V 2 bases and J 4 bases; bases outside gene matches: 6. CDR3 in amino acids: CASSLRGQYNQPQHF. CDR3 in DNA: TGTGCCAGCAGCTTACGGGGACAGTATAATCAGCCCCAGCATTTT.

A few counts support this clone. This sequence joins TRBV9 and TRBJ2-5; 7 bases match TRBD1. Trimming took 1 base from V and 3 from J; bases not matched to a gene: 6. The CDR3 consists of 15 residues. Germline V gene lookup returns CDR1 SGDLS and CDR2 YYNGEE. This CDR3 reads CASSVTQGVKETQYF. CDR3 bases: TGTGCCAGCAGCGTAACCCAGGGGGTGAAAGAGACCCAGTACTTC. The complete variable domain, with remaining parts taken from reference TRBV9 and TRBJ2-5, reads DSGVTQTPKHLITATGQRVTLRCSPRSGDLSVYWYQQSLDQGLQFLIQYYNGEERAKGNILERFSAQQFPDLHSELNLSSLELGDSALYFCASSVTQGVKETQYFGPGTRLLVL.

This clone appeared a single time. This sequence joins TRBV7-9 and TRBJ1-1; 7 bases line up with TRBD1. CDR3 size: 14 residues. The J segment lost 5 bases and the V segment lost 4 bases, leaving 7 bases of the junction unmatched. The germline gives CDR1 SEHNR, CDR2 FQNEAQ (reference sequence). Written as DNA, the CDR3 is TGTGCCAGCAGCTCCAAGGGGGCCAATACTGAAGCTTTCTTT. It yields the protein CASSSKGANTEAFF.

The chain is built from TRBV7-9 and TRBJ1-1; D is unclear. The V end was cut by 3 bases, the J end by 3 bases, with 11 bases between. Germline V CDR1 and CDR2: SEHNR, FQNEAQ (reference sequence). CDR3 length: 14 amino acids. CDR3 amino acids: CASSFDGTYTEAFF. CDR3 nucleotide sequence: TGTGCCAGCAGCTTTGACGGAACGTACACTGAAGCTTTCTTT.

The chain recombines TRBV7-9 with TRBJ2-1; D is possibly TRBD1 or TRBD2 (5 bases each). CDR3 length equals 16 residues. Trimming took 0 bases from V and 0 from J, leaving 9 bases between them. Per the germline V gene, CDR1 is SEHNR and CDR2 is FQNEAQ (reference sequence). CDR3 sequence: CASSLAGVSSYNEQFF. In nucleotides, the CDR3 is TGTGCCAGCAGCTTAGCGGGGGTGAGCTCCTACAATGAGCAGTTCTTC.

V gene TRBV4-3 combines with J gene TRBJ1-3; D is undetermined. The germline V and J ends were trimmed by 0 bases and 1 base, with 7 bases remaining between them. The CDR3 extends over 15 amino acids. Germline CDR1 and CDR2: LGHNA and YSLEER. CDR3: CASSQERPSGNTIYF. The CDR3 region has the DNA TGCGCCAGCAGCCAAGAGCGTCCGTCTGGAAACACCATATATTTT.

This rearrangement joins TRBV5-1 to TRBJ1-2, with D unresolved. V was pared by 2 bases and J by 6 bases, with 8 bases between. The CDR3 has 12 residues. Germline CDR1 SGHRS, CDR2 YFSETQ. DNA of the CDR3: TGCGCCAGCAGCTTCGGTTGGGATGGCTACACCTTC. It encodes CASSFGWDGYTF.